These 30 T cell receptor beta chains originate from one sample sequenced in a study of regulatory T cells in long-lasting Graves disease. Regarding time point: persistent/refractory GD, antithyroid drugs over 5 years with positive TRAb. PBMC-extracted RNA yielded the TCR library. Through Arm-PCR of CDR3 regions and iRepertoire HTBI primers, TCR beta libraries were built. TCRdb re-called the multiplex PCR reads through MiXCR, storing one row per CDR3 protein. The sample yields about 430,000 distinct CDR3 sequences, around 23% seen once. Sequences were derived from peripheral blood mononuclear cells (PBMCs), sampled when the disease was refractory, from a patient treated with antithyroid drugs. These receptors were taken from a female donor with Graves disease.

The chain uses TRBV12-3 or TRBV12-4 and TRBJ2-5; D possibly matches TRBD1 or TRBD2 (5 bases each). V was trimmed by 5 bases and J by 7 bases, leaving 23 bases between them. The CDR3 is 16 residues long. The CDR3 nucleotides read TGTGCCAGCAGTGCCCCCGGAGGTCGGGGACCCGGGACCCAGTACTTC. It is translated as CASSAPGGRGPGTQYF.

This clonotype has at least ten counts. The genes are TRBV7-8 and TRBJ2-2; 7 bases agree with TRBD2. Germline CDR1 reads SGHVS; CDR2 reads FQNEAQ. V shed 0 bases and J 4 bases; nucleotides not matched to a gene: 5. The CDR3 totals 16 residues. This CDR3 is CASSLAPREGTGELFF. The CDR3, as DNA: TGTGCCAGCAGCTTAGCGCCCAGGGAGGGCACCGGGGAGCTGTTTTTT.

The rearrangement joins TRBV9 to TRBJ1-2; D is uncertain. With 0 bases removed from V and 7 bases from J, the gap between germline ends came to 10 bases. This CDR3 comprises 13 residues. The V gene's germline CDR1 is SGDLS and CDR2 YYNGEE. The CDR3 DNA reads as TGTGCCAGCAGCGTAGGTGGGGTGGGTGGCTACACCTTC. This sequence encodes CASSVGGVGGYTF.

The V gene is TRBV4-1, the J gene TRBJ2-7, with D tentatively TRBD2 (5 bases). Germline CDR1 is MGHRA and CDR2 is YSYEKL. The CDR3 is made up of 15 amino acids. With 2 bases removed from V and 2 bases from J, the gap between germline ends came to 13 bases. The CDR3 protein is CASSQSGLSPYEQYF. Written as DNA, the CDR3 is TGCGCCAGCAGCCAATCAGGACTCTCACCCTACGAGCAGTACTTC.

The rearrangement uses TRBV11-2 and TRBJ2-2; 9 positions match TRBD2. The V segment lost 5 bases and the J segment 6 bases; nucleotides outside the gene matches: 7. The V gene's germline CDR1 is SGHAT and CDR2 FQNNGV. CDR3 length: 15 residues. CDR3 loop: CASSLRASGAGELFF. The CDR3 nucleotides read TGTGCCAGCAGCCTCCGGGCTAGCGGGGCCGGGGAGCTGTTTTTT.

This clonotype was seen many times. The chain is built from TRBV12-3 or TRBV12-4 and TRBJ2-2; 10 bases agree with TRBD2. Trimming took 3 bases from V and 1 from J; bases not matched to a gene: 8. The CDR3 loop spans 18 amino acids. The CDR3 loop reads CASSFHAPSGRNTGELFF. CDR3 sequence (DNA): TGTGCCAGCAGTTTCCATGCTCCTAGCGGGAGGAACACCGGGGAGCTGTTTTTT.

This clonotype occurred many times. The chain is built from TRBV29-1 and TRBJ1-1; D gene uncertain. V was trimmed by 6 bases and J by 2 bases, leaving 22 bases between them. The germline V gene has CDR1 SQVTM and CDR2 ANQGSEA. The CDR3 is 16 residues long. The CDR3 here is CSVQPGLRVLNTEAFF. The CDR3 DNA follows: TGCAGCGTCCAACCGGGATTAAGGGTGCTAAACACTGAAGCTTTCTTT.

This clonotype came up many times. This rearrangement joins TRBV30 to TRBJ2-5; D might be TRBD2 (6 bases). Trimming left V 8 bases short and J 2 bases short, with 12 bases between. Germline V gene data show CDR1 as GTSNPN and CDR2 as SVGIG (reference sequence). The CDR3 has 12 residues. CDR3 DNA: TGTGCCGGGATGGGACTGCAAGAGACCCAGTACTTC. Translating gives CAGMGLQETQYF. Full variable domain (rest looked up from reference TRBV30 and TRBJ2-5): SQTIHQWPATLVQPVGSPLSLECTVEGTSNPNLYWYRQAAGRGLQLLFYSVGIGQISSEVPQNLSASRPQDRQFILSSKKLLLSDSGFYLCAGMGLQETQYFGPGTRLLVL.

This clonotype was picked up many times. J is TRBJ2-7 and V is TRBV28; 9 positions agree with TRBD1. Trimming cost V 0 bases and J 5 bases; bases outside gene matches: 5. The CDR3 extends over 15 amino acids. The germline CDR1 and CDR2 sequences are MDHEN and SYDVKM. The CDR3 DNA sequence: TGTGCCAGCAGTTTATGGGGACAGGGAAGCCACGAGCAGTACTTC. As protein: CASSLWGQGSHEQYF.

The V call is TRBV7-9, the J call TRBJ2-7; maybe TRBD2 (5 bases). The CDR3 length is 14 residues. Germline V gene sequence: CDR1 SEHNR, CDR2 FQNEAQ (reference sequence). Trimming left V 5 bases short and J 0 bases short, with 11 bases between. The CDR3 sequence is CASSTPGNSYEQYF. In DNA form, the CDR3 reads TGTGCCAGCAGCACCCCCGGGAACTCCTACGAGCAGTACTTC.

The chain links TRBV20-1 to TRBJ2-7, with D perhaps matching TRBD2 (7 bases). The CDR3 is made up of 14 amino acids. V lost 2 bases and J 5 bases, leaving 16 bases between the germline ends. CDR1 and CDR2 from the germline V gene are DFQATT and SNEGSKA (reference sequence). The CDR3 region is CSARRGALIDEQYF. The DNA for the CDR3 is TGCAGTGCTAGACGGGGGGCGCTTATCGACGAGCAGTACTTC.

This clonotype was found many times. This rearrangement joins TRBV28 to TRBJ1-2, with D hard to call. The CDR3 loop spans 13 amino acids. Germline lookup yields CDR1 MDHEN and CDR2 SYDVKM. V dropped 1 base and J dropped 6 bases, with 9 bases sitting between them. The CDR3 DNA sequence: TGTGCCAGCAGTTTATATGTGGAGGATGGCTACACCTTC. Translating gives CASSLYVEDGYTF.

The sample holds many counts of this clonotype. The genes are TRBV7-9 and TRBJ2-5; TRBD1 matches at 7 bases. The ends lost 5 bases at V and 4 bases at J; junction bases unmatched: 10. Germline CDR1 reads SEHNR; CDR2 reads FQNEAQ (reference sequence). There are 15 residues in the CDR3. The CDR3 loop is CASSPRTGQRETQYF. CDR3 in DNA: TGTGCCAGCAGCCCGAGGACAGGACAGCGAGAGACCCAGTACTTC. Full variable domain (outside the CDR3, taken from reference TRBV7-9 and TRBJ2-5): DTGVSQNPRHKITKRGQNVTFRCDPISEHNRLYWYRQTLGQGPEFLTYFQNEAQLEKSRLLSDRFSAERPKGSFSTLEIQRTEQGDSAMYLCASSPRTGQRETQYFGPGTRLLVL.

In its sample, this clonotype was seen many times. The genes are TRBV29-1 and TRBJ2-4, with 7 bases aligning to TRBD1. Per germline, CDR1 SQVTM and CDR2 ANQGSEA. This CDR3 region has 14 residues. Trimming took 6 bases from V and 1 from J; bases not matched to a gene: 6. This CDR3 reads CSVETDRAKNIQYF. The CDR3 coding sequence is TGCAGCGTAGAAACGGACAGGGCCAAAAACATTCAGTACTTC.

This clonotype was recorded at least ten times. CDR3 nucleotide sequence: TGTGCCATCACTGACCAACTCAACCACGAGCAGTACTTC. Its protein is CAITDQLNHEQYF. V and J are TRBV10-3 and TRBJ2-7; D uncertain. Trimming shortened V by 7 bases and J by 5 bases, and 15 bases separated the two germline ends. The CDR3 spans 13 residues. Germline V CDR1 and CDR2: ENHRY, SYGVKD.

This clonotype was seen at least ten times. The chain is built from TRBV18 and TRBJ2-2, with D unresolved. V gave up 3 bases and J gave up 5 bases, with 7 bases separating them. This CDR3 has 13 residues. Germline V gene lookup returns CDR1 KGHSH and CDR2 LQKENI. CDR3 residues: CASSPQRTGELFF. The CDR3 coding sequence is TGTGCCAGCTCACCCCAGAGAACCGGGGAGCTGTTTTTT.

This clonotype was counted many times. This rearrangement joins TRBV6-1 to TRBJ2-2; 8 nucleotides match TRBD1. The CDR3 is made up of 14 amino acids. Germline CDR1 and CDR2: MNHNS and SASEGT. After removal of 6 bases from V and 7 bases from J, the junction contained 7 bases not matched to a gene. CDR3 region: CASRGQGTIGELFF. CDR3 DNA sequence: TGTGCCAGCAGAGGACAGGGAACGATCGGGGAGCTGTTTTTT.

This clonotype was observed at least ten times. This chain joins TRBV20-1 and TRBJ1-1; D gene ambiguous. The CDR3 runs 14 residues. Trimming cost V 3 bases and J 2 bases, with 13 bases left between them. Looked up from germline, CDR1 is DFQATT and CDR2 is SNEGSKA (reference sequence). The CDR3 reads CSARAGRQNTEAFF. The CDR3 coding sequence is TGCAGTGCTAGGGCGGGCAGGCAAAACACTGAAGCTTTCTTT.

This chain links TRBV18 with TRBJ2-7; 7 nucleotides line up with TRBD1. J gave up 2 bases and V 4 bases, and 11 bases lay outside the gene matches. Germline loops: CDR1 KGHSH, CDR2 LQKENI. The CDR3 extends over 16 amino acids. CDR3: CASSLNPGTVTYEQYF. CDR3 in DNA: TGTGCCAGCTCACTAAACCCCGGGACAGTTACCTACGAGCAGTACTTC.

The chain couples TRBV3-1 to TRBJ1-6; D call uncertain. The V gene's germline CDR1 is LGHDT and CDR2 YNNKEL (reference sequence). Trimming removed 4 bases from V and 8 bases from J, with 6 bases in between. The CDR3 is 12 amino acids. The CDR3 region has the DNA TGTGCCAGCAGCCCGCGGGATTCACCCCTCCACTTT. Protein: CASSPRDSPLHF.

For the CDR3, the DNA is TGCAGTGCTCGTCCGGGACAGGGGGCTAGTGGGGAGCTGTTTTTT. Amino acids: CSARPGQGASGELFF. The gene calls are TRBV20-1 and TRBJ2-2; 12 bases align to TRBD1. The CDR3 contains 15 residues. Germline V CDR1 and CDR2: DFQATT, SNEGSKA (reference sequence). J was trimmed by 8 bases and V by 5 bases; bases with no gene match: 9.

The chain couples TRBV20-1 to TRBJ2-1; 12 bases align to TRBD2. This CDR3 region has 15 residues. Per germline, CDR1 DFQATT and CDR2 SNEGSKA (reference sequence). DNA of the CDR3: TGCAGCGTCCCAAATCCTAGCGGGAGGGCCAATGAGCAGTTCTTC. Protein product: CSVPNPSGRANEQFF.

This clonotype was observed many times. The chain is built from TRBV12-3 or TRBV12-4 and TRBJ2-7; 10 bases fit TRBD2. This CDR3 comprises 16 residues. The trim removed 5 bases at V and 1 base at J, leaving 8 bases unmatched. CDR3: CASSPSGRAGSYEQYF. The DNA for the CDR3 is TGTGCCAGCAGTCCCAGCGGGAGGGCCGGGTCCTACGAGCAGTACTTC.

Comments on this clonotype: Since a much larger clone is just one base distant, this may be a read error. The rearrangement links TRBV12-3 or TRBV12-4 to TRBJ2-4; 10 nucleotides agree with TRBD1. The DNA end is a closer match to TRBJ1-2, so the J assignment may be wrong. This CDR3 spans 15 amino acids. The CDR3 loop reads CACSFGTGDGYGYTF. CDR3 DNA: TGTGCCTGCAGTTTTGGGACAGGGGATGGCTATGGCTACACCTTC.

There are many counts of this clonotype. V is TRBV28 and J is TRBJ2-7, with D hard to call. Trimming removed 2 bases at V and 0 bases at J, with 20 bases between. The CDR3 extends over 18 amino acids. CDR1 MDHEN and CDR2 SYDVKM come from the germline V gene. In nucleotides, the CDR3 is TGTGCCAGCAGTTTAAGTAGGATTGGGCAGACGAGCTCCTACGAGCAGTACTTC. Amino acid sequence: CASSLSRIGQTSSYEQYF.

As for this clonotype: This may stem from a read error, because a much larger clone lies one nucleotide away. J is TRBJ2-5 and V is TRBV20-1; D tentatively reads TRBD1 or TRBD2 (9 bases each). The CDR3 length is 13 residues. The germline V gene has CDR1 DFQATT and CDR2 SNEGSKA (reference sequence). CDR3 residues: CCASGDREGTQYF. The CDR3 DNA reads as TGCTGTGCTAGCGGGGACAGGGAGGGGACCCAGTACTTC.

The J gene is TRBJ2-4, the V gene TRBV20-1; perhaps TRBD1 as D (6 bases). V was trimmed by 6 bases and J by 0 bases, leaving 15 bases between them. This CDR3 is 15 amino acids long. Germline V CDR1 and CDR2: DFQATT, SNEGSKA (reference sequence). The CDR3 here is CSAPLGQIAKNIQYF. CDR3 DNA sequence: TGCAGTGCCCCCCTCGGACAGATAGCCAAAAACATTCAGTACTTC.

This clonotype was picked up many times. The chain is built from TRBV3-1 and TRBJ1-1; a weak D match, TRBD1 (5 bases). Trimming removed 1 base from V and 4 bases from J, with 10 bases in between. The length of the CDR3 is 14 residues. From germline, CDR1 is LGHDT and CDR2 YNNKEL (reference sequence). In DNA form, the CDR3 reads TGTGCCAGCAGCCAAGGGGACTTGCTCACTGAAGCTTTCTTT. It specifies CASSQGDLLTEAFF.

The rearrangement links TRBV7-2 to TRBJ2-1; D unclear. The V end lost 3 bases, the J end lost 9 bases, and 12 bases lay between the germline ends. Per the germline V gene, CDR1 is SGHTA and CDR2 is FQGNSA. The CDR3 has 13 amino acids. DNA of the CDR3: TGTGCCAGCAGCTTGGAAAGGTGGAGTGAGCAGTTCTTC. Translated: CASSLERWSEQFF.

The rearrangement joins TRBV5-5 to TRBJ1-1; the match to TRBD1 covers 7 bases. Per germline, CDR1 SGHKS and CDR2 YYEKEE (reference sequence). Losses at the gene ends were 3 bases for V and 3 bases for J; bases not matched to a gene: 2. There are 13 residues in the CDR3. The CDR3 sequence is CASSYGQDTEAFF. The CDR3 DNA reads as TGTGCCAGCAGCTATGGACAGGACACTGAAGCTTTCTTT.